This is a list of T cell receptor beta chains from one sample in a study of OX40 agonist ivuxolimab in advanced cancers. This table comes from immunoSEQ multiplex PCR, and its TCRdb copy is limited to in-frame clones, with some not included. The sample contains some 77,000 clones, over 75% of which appear only once. The sequencing here drew on CD4+ or CD8+ T cells sorted from blood, taken in a trial of the OX40 agonist ivuxolimab. These receptor sequences come from an adult with an advanced solid tumor such as melanoma, head and neck, liver or kidney cancer. Each CDR3 is given with its conserved first and last residue. D genes are given only for firm matches. For some rows the clone size is stated as once, few or many, or as a class when expanded; others skip it.

V	D	size	J	DNA	CDR3
TRBV29-1	-	-	TRBJ1-1	TGCAGCGTTGAAGTATCACCGGCGAACACTGAAGCTTTCTTT	CSVEVSPANTEAFF
TRBV6-1	TRBD1	-	TRBJ2-7	TGTGCCAGCAGTAAAACCGGGACAGGGGTCTACGAGCAGTACTTC	CASSKTGTGVYEQYF
TRBV10-3	TRBD1	once	TRBJ2-2	TGTGCCATCAGGGGACAGGGAGGAGACACCGGGGAGCTGTTTTTT	CAIRGQGGDTGELFF
TRBV2	-	-	TRBJ2-3	TGTGCCAGCAGTGAAACCTTCGTACGGCGGGATACGCAGTATTTT	CASSETFVRRDTQYF
TRBV5-6	TRBD1	few	TRBJ2-7	TGTGCCAGCAGCCCGGGACAGGGGCCTGCCTACGAGCAGTACTTC	CASSPGQGPAYEQYF
TRBV18	-	-	TRBJ2-2	TGTGCCAGCTCAGTTACAGGCTCTAACACCGGGGAGCTGTTTTTT	CASSVTGSNTGELFF
TRBV5-6	-	few	TRBJ1-2	TGTGCCAGCAGCTTTGACAGGGGCTACACCTTC	CASSFDRGYTF
TRBV10-2	-	-	TRBJ2-5	TGCGCCAGCAGTGAGTCGAAAGGGCGGGAGACCCAGTACTTC	CASSESKGRETQYF
TRBV7-9	TRBD1	once	TRBJ2-7	TGTGCCAGCAGCATCGCCGGGACAGGGACAGGCGAGCAGTACTTC	CASSIAGTGTGEQYF
TRBV6-6	TRBD1	-	TRBJ2-7	TGTGCCAGCAGTTCCCCGGGACAGGTTACCTACGAGCAGTACTTC	CASSSPGQVTYEQYF
TRBV5-1	-	-	TRBJ1-5	TGCGCCAGCAGCTTGTTGGGTGGGGGGAGAGGGCAGCCCCAGCATTTT	CASSLLGGGRGQPQHF
TRBV19	-	-	TRBJ1-5	TGTGCCAGTTCAGAGGACGTTAGCAATCAGCCCCAGCATTTT	CASSEDVSNQPQHF
TRBV5-4	-	-	TRBJ2-7	TGTGCCAGCAGCTTGGTCGGGCAAGAGCAGTACTTC	CASSLVGQEQYF
TRBV6-1	-	-	TRBJ2-3	TGTGCCAGCAGTGAAGCGCAGGCCTCAGATACGCAGTATTTT	CASSEAQASDTQYF
TRBV7-8	TRBD1	-	TRBJ1-6	TGTGCCAGCAGCTCGAGGGACAGGCAAAATAATTCACCCCTCCACTTT	CASSSRDRQNNSPLHF
TRBV5-6	-	-	TRBJ1-6	TGTGCCAGCAGCTTGTATAGGTCCCCAAATTCACCCCTCCACTTT	CASSLYRSPNSPLHF
TRBV2	-	-	TRBJ2-2	TGTGCCAGCAAGGGCGGATCCTACGGGAACACCGGGGAGCTGTTTTTT	CASKGGSYGNTGELFF
TRBV5-1	-	-	TRBJ1-1	TGCGCCAGCAGCTTGGAAGTCGGCAGTGAAGCTTTCTTT	CASSLEVGSEAFF
TRBV7-9	-	few	TRBJ2-7	TGTGCCAGCAGCTTAGGACCGCAGAACGAGCAGTACTTC	CASSLGPQNEQYF
TRBV7-9	TRBD2	-	TRBJ2-2	TGTGCCAGCAGCTCCTTAGCGGGCCCCGGAGGCGGCACCGGGGAGCTGTTTTTT	CASSSLAGPGGGTGELFF
TRBV7-6	TRBD1	-	TRBJ1-2	TGTGCCAGCAGCCAACGTCCGGGACAGGGGAGGGGTGTCTATGGCTACACCTTC	CASSQRPGQGRGVYGYTF
TRBV5-1	-	-	TRBJ2-7	TGCGCCAGCAGGCCTGAGGGTTTCATCTACGAGCAGTACTTC	CASRPEGFIYEQYF
TRBV6-5	-	-	TRBJ2-3	TGTGCCAGCAGTCACTCCGGAGATACGCAGTATTTT	CASSHSGDTQYF
TRBV2	-	-	TRBJ1-1	TGTGCCAGCAGGCAGACAGGAGTCACTGAAGCTTTCTTT	CASRQTGVTEAFF
TRBV15	TRBD2	few	TRBJ2-2	TGTGCCACCAGCAGAGGAGGGGAGGGAAGGGCCGGGGAGCTGTTTTTT	CATSRGGEGRAGELFF